A selection of T cell receptor beta chains follows, all from one sample in a study of technical replicates of blood from several donors. Clones were sequenced by immunoSEQ multiplex PCR, and TCRdb holds only the in-frame ones, with some missing. The sample consists of some 14,000 clones, around 80% of them appearing once. The sequencing sample was made of PBMCs. The receptors were sampled from a human donor in good health. CDR3s include the opening cysteine and the closing phenylalanine or tryptophan. Size tells how often a clone was seen (once, few, many) or the class of an expanded clone, and some rows leave it out.

>-|TRBJ1-1|TRBV19
CASSTQGAGTEAFF
>-|TRBJ2-1|TRBV9
CASSVANLGGNEQFF
>-|TRBJ1-4|TRBV5-1
CASRHRDSATEKLFF
>-|TRBJ2-3|TRBV10-3
CAISEARVGHFWGDTQYF
>-|TRBJ2-7|TRBV27
CASSLGGGYEQYF
>-|TRBJ1-5|TRBV2
CASSESTTPYQPQHF
>-|TRBJ2-5|TRBV5-1
CASSKTSPEETQYF
>-|TRBJ2-2|TRBV7-9
CASSQTSYGGELFF
>-|TRBJ2-3|TRBV27
CASRGGGAQGTQYF
>-|TRBJ2-3|TRBV7-9
CASSFRRTSGRMTDTQYF
>-|TRBJ2-7|TRBV6-1
CASSINPDTNYEQYF
>-|TRBJ2-7|TRBV18
CASSPQNPYEQYF
>-|TRBJ2-7|TRBV4-1
CASSPGTGGSGEQYF
>-|TRBJ1-5|TRBV19
CASSSDRGLGQPQHF
>-|TRBJ1-2|TRBV6-5
CASSTNRANYGYTF
>once|TRBJ1-5|TRBV28
CASSLFGGNQPQHF
>-|TRBJ1-2|TRBV2
CASSEYRESYGYTF
>-|TRBJ2-2|TRBV7-2
CASIPLAAGELFF
>-|TRBJ1-5|TRBV27
CASRTEGTSNQPQHF
>few|TRBJ2-7|TRBV6-5
CARVQKRGEQYF
>once|TRBJ1-1|TRBV2
CASKATDTVPVAFF
>-|TRBJ1-1|TRBV28
CASSRTGGGTEAFF
>few|TRBJ2-1|TRBV19
CASSNTGGGHNQQFF
>-|TRBJ2-5|TRBV19
CASSTTSVQETQYF
>-|TRBJ1-4|TRBV19
CASSGTGWPTNEKLFF
>once|TRBJ1-1|TRBV25-1
CASSPTLGSLNTEAFF
>-|TRBJ2-5|TRBV5-1
CASSPQSGSYETQYF
>-|TRBJ1-2|TRBV6-6
CASSPQGNYGYTF
>-|TRBJ2-5|TRBV5-1
CASSLGNSPETQYF
>once|TRBJ1-3|TRBV5-1
CASSPMDSIGNTIYF
>once|TRBJ2-3|TRBV9
CASSPEIPGLDTTDTQYF
>few|TRBJ1-2|TRBV9
CASSVEGYDRGGYTF
>-|TRBJ2-7|TRBV5-1
CASSLAQTSYEQYF
>-|TRBJ2-2|TRBV7-3
CASSLNYGELFF
>-|TRBJ2-1|TRBV27
CASSLQGWDSLNEQFF
>few|TRBJ2-7|TRBV30
CAWSVTVSKQYF
>-|TRBJ2-1|TRBV6-1
CASSVPSGVTGEQFF
>few|TRBJ1-2|TRBV28
CASSSPSGGTNYGYTF
>-|TRBJ1-1|TRBV4-2
CASSQGAQPGSITEAFF
>-|TRBJ2-1|TRBV30
CAWSVRGVAYNEQFF
>-|TRBJ2-2|TRBV15
CATSRDMAGGPWAGGELFF
>-|TRBJ1-1|TRBV10-2
CASSTGGGNTEAFF
>-|TRBJ1-4|TRBV6-1
CATRDRGGEKLFF
>-|TRBJ2-7|TRBV7-9
CASTLGQGGSYEQYF
>-|TRBJ1-3|TRBV7-8
CASSFLSGNTIYF
>-|TRBJ2-3|TRBV2
CAMGLAGGPDRTDTQYF
>once|TRBJ2-3|TRBV28
CASSLSWPSTDTQYF
>-|TRBJ2-2|TRBV9
CASSPSGSGTGELFF
>-|TRBJ2-1|TRBV19
CASSMVGANYNEQFF
>-|TRBJ2-1|TRBV19
CASSPLAGKYNEQFF
>-|TRBJ1-1|TRBV18
CASSPPQNTEAFF